These 32 T cell receptor beta chains originate from one sample sequenced in a study of blood T cell repertoires in COVID-19. This table comes from immunoSEQ multiplex PCR, and its TCRdb copy is limited to in-frame clones, with some not included. Of about 170,000 clones listed, roughly nine tenths are singletons. Sequenced sample: peripheral blood. The receptors originated from a man aged 55 to 69 with acute or convalescent COVID-19.

This chain links TRBV5-5 with TRBJ2-1; D may be TRBD1 (6 bases). This CDR3 region has 13 residues. Germline V gene sequence: CDR1 SGHKS, CDR2 YYEKEE (reference sequence). Trimming took 2 bases from V and 4 from J, leaving 7 bases between them. CDR3 sequence reads: CASSFGQYNEQFF. The DNA of the CDR3 is TGTGCCAGCAGCTTTGGACAGTACAATGAGCAGTTCTTC.

This chain links TRBV6-4 with TRBJ1-5; 8 bases map to TRBD1. The ends lost 3 bases at V and 0 bases at J; junction bases unmatched: 10. The CDR3 extends over 18 amino acids. Looked up from germline, CDR1 is MRHNA and CDR2 is SNTAGT. The CDR3 loop is CASSDGNRGEDSNQPQHF. DNA of the CDR3: TGTGCCAGCAGTGATGGCAACAGGGGGGAAGATAGCAATCAGCCCCAGCATTTT.

The chain recombines TRBV20-1 with TRBJ1-2; 7 positions agree with TRBD1. The CDR3 is 16 residues long. The ends lost 3 bases at V and 3 bases at J; junction bases unmatched: 13. Germline CDR1 DFQATT, CDR2 SNEGSKA (reference sequence). For the CDR3, the DNA is TGCAGTGCTAGTCCGAGTGACGGACAGGATCACTATGGCTACACCTTC. Translation gives CSASPSDGQDHYGYTF.

The chain couples TRBV6-4 to TRBJ1-1; D remains ambiguous. V gave up 6 bases and J gave up 7 bases, with 9 bases separating them. CDR3 size: 11 residues. The germline V gene encodes CDR1 MRHNA and CDR2 SNTAGT. CDR3 loop: CASRFRGEAFF. In DNA form, the CDR3 reads TGTGCCAGCAGGTTTCGGGGTGAAGCTTTCTTT.

This sequence joins TRBV5-1 and TRBJ2-7, with 9 bases matching TRBD2. The germline V gene has CDR1 SGHRS and CDR2 YFSETQ. The CDR3 contains 15 residues. The V and J ends lost 0 bases and 6 bases, in that order; junction bases with no gene match: 7. The CDR3 spells CASSLVAGGPGEQYF. CDR3 in DNA: TGCGCCAGCAGCTTGGTTGCGGGAGGGCCTGGCGAGCAGTACTTC.

The chain links TRBV19 to TRBJ1-2; 8 nucleotides match TRBD1. V lost 7 bases and J lost 6; bases outside the gene matches: 10. The germline V gene has CDR1 LNHDA and CDR2 SQIVND (reference sequence). The CDR3 runs to 14 residues. This chain's CDR3 is CASTKSGTGNGYTF. The CDR3 DNA reads TGTGCCAGTACCAAATCCGGGACAGGAAATGGCTACACCTTC.

The chain carries TRBV5-4 and TRBJ1-2, with 7 positions matching TRBD1. The CDR3 consists of 14 residues. Per the germline V gene, CDR1 is SGHNT and CDR2 is YYREEE (reference sequence). V lost 1 base, J lost 6 bases, and 6 bases stayed unmatched. The CDR3 DNA reads TGTGCCAGCAGCTTGAGAAGGGGGCTCAATGGCTACACCTTC. Translation gives CASSLRRGLNGYTF.

The rearrangement joins TRBV13 to TRBJ2-1; 12 bases are a match to TRBD2. The CDR3 is made up of 16 amino acids. Germline CDR1 reads PRHDT; CDR2 reads FYEKMQ (reference sequence). Trimming at V came to 4 bases and at J to 3 bases, leaving 4 bases not matched to a gene. The CDR3 bases are TGTGCCAGCAGCTCCCGGACTAGCGGGGACTACAATGAGCAGTTCTTC. Residues: CASSSRTSGDYNEQFF. Full variable domain (rest looked up from reference TRBV13 and TRBJ2-1): AAGVIQSPRHLIKEKRETATLKCYPIPRHDTVYWYQQGPGQDPQFLISFYEKMQSDKGSIPDRFSAQQFSDYHSELNMSSLELGDSALYFCASSSRTSGDYNEQFFGPGTRLTVL.

This rearrangement joins TRBV5-1 to TRBJ2-3; 8 nucleotides line up with TRBD2. There are 15 residues in the CDR3. From germline, CDR1 is SGHRS and CDR2 YFSETQ. V shed 4 bases, J shed 6 bases, and the junction held 10 bases outside the gene matches. The CDR3 DNA is TGCGCCAGCAGCGCCGGGACTAGAGAGGGGGATACGCAGTATTTT. Amino acids: CASSAGTREGDTQYF.

The gene calls are TRBV5-4 and TRBJ1-4; no clear D. Germline CDR1 SGHNT, CDR2 YYREEE (reference sequence). The length of the CDR3 is 12 residues. V shed 3 bases and J shed 4 bases, with 4 bases lying between them. Written as DNA, the CDR3 is TGTGCCAGCAGCTCCTTTAATGAAAAACTGTTTTTT. Protein: CASSSFNEKLFF.

The chain joins TRBV15 to TRBJ2-7; D is possibly TRBD1 (5 bases). V dropped 1 base and J dropped 9 bases, with 13 bases sitting between them. The CDR3 spans 13 residues. The V gene's germline CDR1 is LNHNV and CDR2 YYDKDF (reference sequence). The CDR3 DNA is TGTGCCACCAGCAGAGGGGGTTGGCAGGGGCAGTACGTC. It is translated as CATSRGGWQGQYV.

The chain is built from TRBV7-9 and TRBJ1-5; D not certain. The CDR3 spans 13 residues. Trimming took 6 bases from V and 1 from J, leaving 7 bases between them. CDR1 is SEHNR and CDR2 is FQNEAQ in the germline V gene (reference sequence). CDR3 residues: CASSGESNQPQHF. In nucleotides, the CDR3 is TGTGCCAGCAGTGGAGAGAGCAATCAGCCCCAGCATTTT.

The chain employs TRBV12-3 or TRBV12-4 and TRBJ1-5, with D hard to call. Deletions cut 1 base from V and 7 bases from J, with 5 bases between. CDR3 size: 12 residues. CDR3 sequence: CASSLGGQPQHF. CDR3 nucleotide sequence: TGTGCCAGCAGTTTAGGCGGGCAGCCCCAGCATTTT.

The chain uses TRBV5-6 and TRBJ1-3; the D gene is possibly TRBD1 (6 bases). V lost 4 bases and J 0 bases, leaving 11 bases between the germline ends. This CDR3 is 15 amino acids long. Germline V CDR1 and CDR2: SGHDT, YYEEEE. The CDR3 protein is CASSRGQSSGNTIYF. The CDR3 nucleotides read TGTGCCAGCAGCCGAGGACAGAGCTCTGGAAACACCATATATTTT.

The rearrangement links TRBV2 to TRBJ1-2, with no clear D. V was cut by 4 bases and J by 7 bases, with 13 bases left in between. The CDR3 totals 13 residues. Germline CDR1 is SNHLY and CDR2 is FYNNEI. CDR3 region: CASSVEGLGGYTF. The CDR3 bases are TGTGCCAGCAGTGTAGAGGGTCTGGGTGGCTACACCTTC. The complete variable domain, with remaining parts taken from reference TRBV2 and TRBJ1-2, reads EPEVTQTPSHQVTQMGQEVILRCVPISNHLYFYWYRQILGQKVEFLVSFYNNEISEKSEIFDDQFSVERPDGSNFTLKIRSTKLEDSAMYFCASSVEGLGGYTFGSGTRLTVV.

The genes are TRBV5-1 and TRBJ2-2, with D possibly matching TRBD1 (6 bases). The germline CDR1 and CDR2 sequences are SGHRS and YFSETQ. The germline V and J ends were trimmed by 2 bases and 3 bases, with 11 bases remaining between them. The CDR3 is 15 amino acids. The CDR3 reads CASSFQQGYTGELFF. As DNA, the CDR3 is TGCGCCAGCAGCTTCCAGCAGGGGTACACCGGGGAGCTGTTTTTT.

The chain uses TRBV7-2 and TRBJ1-2; 7 positions match TRBD1. The germline V gene encodes CDR1 SGHTA and CDR2 FQGNSA. J gave up 4 bases and V 5 bases, and 10 bases lay outside the gene matches. The CDR3 spans 15 residues. The CDR3 DNA is TGTGCCAGCAGCATCTCCAGGGGGGTTGCCTATGGCTACACCTTC. Its translation is CASSISRGVAYGYTF.

J is TRBJ2-1 and V is TRBV6-4; D perhaps matches TRBD2 (7 bases). V was shortened by 5 bases and J by 8 bases, with 19 bases between the two germline ends. The CDR3 extends over 15 amino acids. The germline V gene encodes CDR1 MRHNA and CDR2 SNTAGT. The CDR3 DNA is TGTGCCAGCAGTTCGATGAAGGGGGGGGTTCATGAGCAGTTCTTC. This gives the protein CASSSMKGGVHEQFF.

This sequence joins TRBV7-3 and TRBJ2-3, with 8 nucleotides matching TRBD2. The CDR3 is 18 residues long. CDR1 SGHTA and CDR2 FQGTGA come from the germline V gene. Germline trimming cut 5 bases from V and 5 bases from J; bases unmatched to any gene: 18. CDR3 amino acids: CASSPQWVAGPPGDTQYF. In DNA form, the CDR3 reads TGTGCCAGCAGCCCCCAGTGGGTAGCGGGACCCCCTGGAGATACGCAGTATTTT.

The chain employs TRBV4-1 and TRBJ1-1, with 8 positions matching TRBD1. The V gene end was trimmed by 1 base and the J gene end by 3 bases; junction bases not matched to a gene: 7. Germline V CDR1 and CDR2: MGHRA, YSYEKL. CDR3 length: 16 amino acids. The CDR3 spells CASSQGVPGGYTEAFF. CDR3 DNA: TGCGCCAGCAGCCAAGGGGTTCCAGGGGGCTACACTGAAGCTTTCTTT.

The V call is TRBV6-5, the J call TRBJ1-6; 7 bases match TRBD1. The CDR3 runs to 14 residues. CDR1 MNHEY and CDR2 SVGAGI come from the germline V gene. V shed 7 bases, J shed 9 bases, and the junction held 9 bases outside the gene matches. Written as DNA, the CDR3 is TGTGCCAGCAACTCGGGGCAGGGGGGTTCACCCCTCCACTTT. As protein: CASNSGQGGSPLHF.

V is TRBV5-6 and J is TRBJ1-1; weak D call: TRBD1 (5 bases). This CDR3 is 13 amino acids long. Between the trimmed V and J ends, which lost 4 bases and 6 bases, there was a span of 13 bases. From germline, CDR1 is SGHDT and CDR2 YYEEEE. The CDR3 DNA reads TGTGCCAGCAGCGGTGACAGCGAACCTGAAGCTTTCTTT. It yields the protein CASSGDSEPEAFF. Full variable domain (missing parts from reference TRBV5-6 and TRBJ1-1): DAGVTQSPTHLIKTRGQQVTLRCSPKSGHDTVSWYQQALGQGPQFIFQYYEEEERQRGNFPDRFSGHQFPNYSSELNVNALLLGDSALYLCASSGDSEPEAFFGQGTRLTVV.

The gene calls are TRBV19 and TRBJ2-6; 8 bases are a match to TRBD1. The CDR3 contains 17 residues. Trimming removed 3 bases from V and 0 bases from J; junction bases left unmatched: 4. Germline values: CDR1 LNHDA, CDR2 SQIVND (reference sequence). The CDR3 region has the DNA TGTGCCAGTAGTATCTGGACAGGGAACTCTGGGGCCAACGTCCTGACTTTC. Amino acids: CASSIWTGNSGANVLTF.

This rearrangement joins TRBV30 to TRBJ1-2; D is unresolved. Trimming took 4 bases from V and 8 from J, leaving 20 bases between them. CDR1 and CDR2 from the germline V gene are GTSNPN and SVGIG (reference sequence). The CDR3 is made up of 14 amino acids. In nucleotides, the CDR3 is TGTGCCTGGATTAGCGGGAGTGCTTTCGGGGGCTACACCTTC. Translating it yields CAWISGSAFGGYTF. Combining the CDR3 with reference TRBV30 and TRBJ1-2 gives the whole variable domain SQTIHQWPATLVQPVGSPLSLECTVEGTSNPNLYWYRQAAGRGLQLLFYSVGIGQISSEVPQNLSASRPQDRQFILSSKKLLLSDSGFYLCAWISGSAFGGYTFGSGTRLTVV.

A note on this clone: This CDR3 fails to terminate in the conserved phenylalanine or tryptophan, so it likely reflects a read error. The limits of the CDR3 on the DNA are not certain, so only TCRdb's listed CDR3 is given. The genes are TRBV5-5 and TRBJ1-2; the D call in the table, TRBD1, was not verified against the DNA. In germline, CDR1 is SGHKS, CDR2 YYEKEE (reference sequence). The CDR3 is 13 residues long, counting both termini. CDR3 sequence: CASSSPGTGGFSV.

The V and J genes are TRBV12-3 or TRBV12-4 and TRBJ1-5; TRBD1 aligns across 7 bases. The CDR3 is 13 residues long. V trimming: 6 bases; J trimming: 5 bases; junction bases outside the gene matches: 4. CDR3 sequence: CASSGTAHQPQHF. The CDR3 DNA reads as TGTGCCAGCAGCGGGACAGCTCATCAGCCCCAGCATTTT.

The J gene is TRBJ1-2, the V gene TRBV7-2; D not resolved. V lost 5 bases to trimming and J lost 3 bases, with 7 bases between them. The CDR3 runs to 12 residues. Germline CDR1 and CDR2: SGHTA and FQGNSA. CDR3 DNA sequence: TGTGCCAGCAGCCGGAGAGACTATGGCTACACCTTC. It translates to CASSRRDYGYTF.

The chain combines TRBV24-1 with TRBJ2-3; unclear D gene. Looked up from germline, CDR1 is KGHDR and CDR2 is SFDVKD. V lost 3 bases to trimming and J lost 5 bases, with 5 bases between them. This CDR3 has 12 amino acids. The DNA of the CDR3 is TGTGCCACCAGTGATACTCGAGATACGCAGTATTTT. Protein product: CATSDTRDTQYF.

The rearrangement links TRBV5-1 to TRBJ1-5, with TRBD1 as a possible D gene (6 bases). The V and J ends lost 0 bases and 5 bases respectively, with 9 bases between them. This CDR3 contains 14 residues. CDR1 SGHRS and CDR2 YFSETQ come from the germline V gene. In DNA form, the CDR3 reads TGCGCCAGCAGCTTGGAGGGACACGATCAGCCCCAGCATTTT. Translating it yields CASSLEGHDQPQHF.

This chain connects TRBV27 to TRBJ1-5, with 7 bases that match TRBD1. The J segment lost 0 bases and the V segment lost 10 bases, leaving 9 bases of the junction unmatched. The CDR3 loop spans 15 amino acids. Per germline, CDR1 MNHEY and CDR2 SMNVEV (reference sequence). The CDR3 DNA reads TGTGCCACCGCGACAGGGACCTATAGCAATCAGCCCCAGCATTTT. It codes for CATATGTYSNQPQHF.

This sequence joins TRBV6-4 and TRBJ2-7; 7 bases are a match to TRBD2. The CDR3 covers 16 residues. Germline CDR1 is MRHNA and CDR2 is SNTAGT. J lost 6 bases, V lost 5 bases, and 16 bases had no gene match. The CDR3 spells CASSPSPASGRFEQYF. Written as DNA, the CDR3 is TGTGCCAGCAGTCCATCCCCGGCTAGCGGACGGTTCGAGCAGTACTTC.

The chain is built from TRBV18 and TRBJ2-1; D gene ambiguous. V dropped 3 bases and J dropped 6 bases, with 9 bases sitting between them. The CDR3 loop spans 13 amino acids. In germline, CDR1 is KGHSH, CDR2 LQKENI. CDR3: CASSPGSGNEQFF. The CDR3 DNA reads TGTGCCAGCTCACCCGGTTCCGGCAATGAGCAGTTCTTC. Full variable domain (outside the CDR3, taken from reference TRBV18 and TRBJ2-1): NAGVMQNPRHLVRRRGQEARLRCSPMKGHSHVYWYRQLPEEGLKFMVYLQKENIIDESGMPKERFSAEFPKEGPSILRIQQVVRGDSAAYFCASSPGSGNEQFFGPGTRLTVL.